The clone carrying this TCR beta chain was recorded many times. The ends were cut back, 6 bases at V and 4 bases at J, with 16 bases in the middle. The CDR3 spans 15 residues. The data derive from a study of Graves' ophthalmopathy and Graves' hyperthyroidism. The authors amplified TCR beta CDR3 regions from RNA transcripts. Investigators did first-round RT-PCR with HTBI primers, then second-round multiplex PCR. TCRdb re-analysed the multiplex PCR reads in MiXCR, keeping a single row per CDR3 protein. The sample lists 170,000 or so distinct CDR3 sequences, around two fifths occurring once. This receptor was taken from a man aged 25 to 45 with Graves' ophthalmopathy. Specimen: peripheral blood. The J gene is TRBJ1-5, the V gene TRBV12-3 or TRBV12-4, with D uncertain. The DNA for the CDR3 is TGTGCCAGCAGCGCCAAGGGTACCCAAAATCAGCCCCAGCATTTT. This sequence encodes CASSAKGTQNQPQHF.